This T cell receptor (beta chain) appears in the sequencing data of a study of tumor and adjacent non-tumor tissue in lung cancer (dated by TCRdb to 2016 to 2018). About the investigation overall: Patients with adenocarcinoma (approximately 13), squamous cell carcinoma (2) and small cell lung cancer (1) were included in the cohort. Using bulk TCRbeta repertoires from roughly 14 lung cancer patients, the study set lung tumor tissue side by side with matched distant non-tumor lung tissue. Ages among the approximately 15 patients ranged from about 30 to 85 years, there were approximately ten men and 5 women, and disease was at TNM stage I to III. For each patient, one tumor sample and one normal lung sample were taken, giving approximately 29 paired specimens that underwent TCRbeta CDR3 sequencing. Sequencing generated a total of 125,075,908 productive TCRbeta reads, averaging around 4.3 million reads per sample. The study at large found these results: Only roughly 14 patients were included in the cohort, and the need for larger samples and more detailed clinical data was noted by the authors. Tumor tissue showed significantly higher TCR diversity (inverse Simpson) than normal lung tissue, at 431.37 vs 166.20 (P = 0.0075, Mann-Whitney U test). Neither the sequencing platform nor unique molecular identifiers are named or mentioned anywhere in the methods. A significantly larger cumulative share of the repertoire was made up by the top 100 clones in normal lung than in tumor tissue. Because peripheral blood was not sequenced, the blood TCRbeta repertoires of the lung cancer patients in the study went unexamined. TCR diversity was significantly higher in younger patients, and greater tumor TCR diversity was associated with shorter overall survival and shorter disease-free survival.

Library method: multiplex PCR. TCRdb names Illumina HiSeq 2500 as the instrument used. TCRbeta libraries were constructed through three rounds of nested PCR with primers (Table S4) according to protocols adapted from ARM-PCR. Before sequencing, PCR products of 200-500 bp were excised from the gel and purified with the QIAquick gel extraction kit. In the paper's pipeline: Trimmomatic was used to clean the reads, FLASH merged the cleaned reads into complete CDR3 sequences, and MiTCR assigned the sequences to V(D)J germline segments. VDJtools was used to compute clonal diversity as the inverse Simpson's index. Productive reads were defined as in-frame sequences without a premature stop codon. In-frame beta chains were kept once TCRdb had trimmed the public reads at Q25 with fastp and called clones with MiXCR. All rows with the same CDR3 protein become a single entry with the most common DNA and genes. These V and J calls derive from TCRdb rather than the authors' analysis. Across this sample there are 65,000 to 80,000 distinct CDR3 sequences, with 73% seen only once. In total, the top ten clones hold 25% to 30% of the sample.

In regard to this clonotype: Its antigen is not yet known. A junction end diverges from the germline sequence, so it may reflect a read error.

According to the germline V gene, CDR1 reads SGHAT and CDR2 reads FQNNGV. The CDR3 contains 14 residues, cysteine and phenylalanine counted. Left in the record is the CDR3 DNA by itself, 42 bases read in frame from the first base. RNA was extracted from bulk unsorted tissue and checked for quality with a NanoDrop ND-1000 and an Agilent 2100. All donors had newly diagnosed lung cancer, had not received prior chemotherapy, and were admitted for thoracic surgery in China between August and November 2014. The study excluded patients who had received radiotherapy or chemotherapy before or who had another cancer at the same time. Surgical tissue pieces of about 1-2 cm3 were preserved in RNAlater solution and were kept at -80 degrees C until use.

Sequencing was performed on lung tumor tissue. This receptor was obtained from a man aged 55 to 70 with non-small cell lung cancer. Recombination joined TRBV11-2 with TRBJ1-1; the D gene is not confidently resolved. The DNA sequence is given as TGTGCCAACAGCCGGACGACGGTTTACACTGAAGCTTTCTTT. This codes for CANSRTTVYTEAFF.